These T cell receptor beta chains were read from a single sample in a study of a mutant IDH1 vaccine in newly diagnosed glioma. TCRdb keeps only in-frame clones here, not all; method: immunoSEQ multiplex PCR. The sample carries tens of thousands of clones, roughly 92% recorded once. Their antigens are not known. The sample was PBMCs, taken from a glioma patient whose treatment included an IDH1 peptide vaccine. All receptors come from a man aged 45-65 years with glioma. Each CDR3 is given with its conserved first and last residue. D genes are given only for firm matches. Not all rows give a size; the values are once, few, many and, for expanded clones, a class.

len,j_gene,v_gene,d_gene,abundance,CDR3nt,CDR3aa
14,TRBJ2-1,TRBV11-2,NA,NA,TGTGCCAGCAGCTTAAGGACTGTGCTGAATGAGCAGTTCTTC,CASSLRTVLNEQFF
16,TRBJ1-5,TRBV5-1,TRBD1,NA,TGCGCCAGCAGCCCAGACAGGGGCAGTAGCAATCAGCCCCAGCATTTT,CASSPDRGSSNQPQHF
14,TRBJ2-1,TRBV19,NA,NA,TGTGCCAGTAGTAACCGGGATACCTACAATGAGCAGTTCTTC,CASSNRDTYNEQFF
10,TRBJ2-5,TRBV21-1,NA,NA,TGCGGCAGGGTGGTAGAGACCCAGTACTTC,CGRVVETQYF
15,TRBJ1-5,TRBV9,TRBD1,once,TGTGCCAGCAGCCCCGGACAGGGACCCTATCAGCCCCAGCATTTT,CASSPGQGPYQPQHF
18,TRBJ1-2,TRBV28,TRBD1,NA,TGTGCCAGCAGCTACGCATTGTTAGACAGGGGCGACAGCAGGAGCTACACCTTC,CASSYALLDRGDSRSYTF
16,TRBJ1-1,TRBV5-6,NA,NA,TGTGCCAGCAGCTTGGGGGGGGCTTACATGAACACTGAAGCTTTCTTT,CASSLGGAYMNTEAFF
15,TRBJ2-1,TRBV19,NA,NA,TGTGCCAGTAGTTCTGACACATCTCCTTACAATGAGCAGTTCTTC,CASSSDTSPYNEQFF
15,TRBJ1-4,TRBV28,NA,NA,TGTGCCAGCAGTGGGGGTGGAGGGACCAGGGAAAAACTGTTTTTT,CASSGGGGTREKLFF
16,TRBJ2-1,TRBV28,TRBD1,NA,TGTGCCAGCAGTCTCACCGGGACAGCAACCTACAATGAGCAGTTCTTC,CASSLTGTATYNEQFF
13,TRBJ1-1,TRBV5-1,NA,NA,TGCGCCAGCAGCTTATCCTGGAACACTGAAGCTTTCTTT,CASSLSWNTEAFF
14,TRBJ2-7,TRBV27,TRBD1,NA,TGTGCCAGCAGTCGGATGGGACAGGGGGCGCCCCCGTACTTC,CASSRMGQGAPPYF
15,TRBJ2-3,TRBV9,NA,NA,TGTGCCAGCAGCCTCGCGGGGCTAGCCAAAGATACGCAGTATTTT,CASSLAGLAKDTQYF
16,TRBJ2-1,TRBV13,TRBD2,NA,TGTGCCAGCAGCTTAGCAGTCCGGGACTACTACAATGAGCAGTTCTTC,CASSLAVRDYYNEQFF
15,TRBJ2-7,TRBV10-1,TRBD1,NA,TGCGCCAGCAGTGCGCCATGGGACAGGCTATCCGAGCAGTACTTC,CASSAPWDRLSEQYF
14,TRBJ2-7,TRBV2,NA,NA,TGTGCCAGCAGAGGGGGGCCGGGGTTCTACGAGCAGTACTTC,CASRGGPGFYEQYF
14,TRBJ2-7,TRBV5-5,NA,NA,TGTGCCAGCAGCTTGGATCGGTGGGGCTACGAGCAGTACTTC,CASSLDRWGYEQYF
13,TRBJ2-1,TRBV7-8,NA,NA,TGTGCCAGCAGCTCCTACCGCGGGACTGAGCAGTTCTTC,CASSSYRGTEQFF
16,TRBJ1-1,TRBV13,NA,NA,TGTGCCAGCAGCTCATTAGGGACCGAGTTGAACACTGAAGCTTTCTTT,CASSSLGTELNTEAFF
13,TRBJ1-2,TRBV6-1,NA,NA,TGTGCCAGCAGTGAAGTGGCTCGCGGTGGCTACACCTTC,CASSEVARGGYTF
15,TRBJ1-1,TRBV10-1,TRBD1,NA,TGCGCCAGCAGTGAGTCCGGGACAGGGGTCACTGAAGCTTTCTTT,CASSESGTGVTEAFF
15,TRBJ2-1,TRBV7-9,NA,NA,TGTGCCAGCAGCTTAGCCGCCGCAGGGTGGAATGAGCAGTTCTTC,CASSLAAAGWNEQFF